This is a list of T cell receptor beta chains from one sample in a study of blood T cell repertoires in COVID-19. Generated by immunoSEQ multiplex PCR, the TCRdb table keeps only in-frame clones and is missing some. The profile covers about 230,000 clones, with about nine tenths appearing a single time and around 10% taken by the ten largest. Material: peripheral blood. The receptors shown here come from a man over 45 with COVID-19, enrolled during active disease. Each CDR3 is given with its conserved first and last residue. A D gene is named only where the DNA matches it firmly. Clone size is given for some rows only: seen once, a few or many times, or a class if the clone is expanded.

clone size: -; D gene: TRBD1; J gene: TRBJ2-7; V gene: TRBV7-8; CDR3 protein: CASSLANLGQGREWEQYF; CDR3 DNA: TGTGCCAGCAGCTTAGCCAACTTAGGACAGGGGCGGGAATGGGAGCAGTACTTC
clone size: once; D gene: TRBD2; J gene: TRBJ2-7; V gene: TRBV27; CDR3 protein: CASSSRTSGGLYEQYF; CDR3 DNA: TGTGCCAGCAGTTCACGGACTAGCGGGGGGCTATACGAGCAGTACTTC
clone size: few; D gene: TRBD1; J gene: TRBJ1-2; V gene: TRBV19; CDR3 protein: CASNPTGADYGYTF; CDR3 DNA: TGTGCCAGTAACCCGACAGGGGCGGACTATGGCTACACCTTC
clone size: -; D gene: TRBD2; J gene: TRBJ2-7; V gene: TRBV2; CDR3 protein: CASTLGGNEQYF; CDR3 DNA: TGTGCCAGCACCCTGGGAGGGAACGAGCAGTACTTC
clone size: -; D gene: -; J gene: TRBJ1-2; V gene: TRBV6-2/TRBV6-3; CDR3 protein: CASTPPVPSRYGYTF; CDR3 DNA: TGTGCCAGCACCCCTCCCGTTCCGTCACGGTATGGCTACACCTTC
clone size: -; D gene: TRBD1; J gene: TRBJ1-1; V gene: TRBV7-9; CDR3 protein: CASSYNVGQPRWTEAFF; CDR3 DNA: TGTGCCAGCAGCTACAATGTGGGACAGCCGAGATGGACTGAAGCTTTCTTT
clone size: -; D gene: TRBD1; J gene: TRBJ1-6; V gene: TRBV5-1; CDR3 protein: CASSPRQGGVNSPLHF; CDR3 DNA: TGCGCCAGCAGCCCTCGACAGGGGGGAGTGAATTCACCCCTCCACTTT
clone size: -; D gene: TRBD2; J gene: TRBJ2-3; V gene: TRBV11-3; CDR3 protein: CASSLDGASGSTDTQYF; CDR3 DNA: TGTGCCAGCAGCTTAGATGGCGCTAGCGGAAGCACAGATACGCAGTATTTT
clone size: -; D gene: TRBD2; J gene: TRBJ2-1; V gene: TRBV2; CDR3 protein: CARLAGGDNEQFF; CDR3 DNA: TGTGCCAGACTAGCGGGAGGGGACAATGAGCAGTTCTTC
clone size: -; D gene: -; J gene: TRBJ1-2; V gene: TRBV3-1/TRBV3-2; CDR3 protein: CASSLEQGTYGYTF; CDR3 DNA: TGTGCCAGCAGCCTAGAACAGGGAACCTATGGCTACACCTTC
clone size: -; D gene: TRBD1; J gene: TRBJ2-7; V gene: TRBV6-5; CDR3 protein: CASSYSGTGGYEQYF; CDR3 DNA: TGTGCCAGCAGTTACTCGGGGACAGGGGGCTACGAGCAGTACTTC
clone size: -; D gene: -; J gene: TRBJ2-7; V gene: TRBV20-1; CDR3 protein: CSASLAGETYEQYF; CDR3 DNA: TGCAGTGCTAGTCTTGCGGGTGAGACCTACGAGCAGTACTTC
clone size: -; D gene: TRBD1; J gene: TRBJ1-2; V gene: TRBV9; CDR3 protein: CASSGGQGAYGYTF; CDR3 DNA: TGTGCCAGCAGCGGGGGACAGGGGGCGTATGGCTACACCTTC
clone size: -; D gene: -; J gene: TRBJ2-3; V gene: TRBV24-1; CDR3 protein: CATSDLGSTDTQYF; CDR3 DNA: TGTGCCACCAGTGATTTGGGCAGCACAGATACGCAGTATTTT
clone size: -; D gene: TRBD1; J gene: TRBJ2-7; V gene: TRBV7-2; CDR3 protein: CASSYYLLDRGLYEQYF; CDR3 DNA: TGTGCCAGCAGCTATTACCTCCTGGACAGGGGGCTTTACGAGCAGTACTTC
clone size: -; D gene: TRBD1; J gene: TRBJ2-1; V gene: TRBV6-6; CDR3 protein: CASSYLGTVLDNEQFF; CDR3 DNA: TGTGCCAGCAGTTACTTGGGGACAGTCCTCGACAATGAGCAGTTCTTC
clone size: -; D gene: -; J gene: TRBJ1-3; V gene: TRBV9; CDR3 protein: CASSRDGQFPGNTIYF; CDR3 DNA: TGTGCCAGCAGCCGTGATGGACAGTTCCCTGGAAACACCATATATTTT
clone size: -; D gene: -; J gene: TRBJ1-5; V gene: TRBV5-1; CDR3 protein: CASSVQGSASNQPQHF; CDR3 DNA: TGCGCCAGCAGCGTTCAGGGGTCAGCTAGCAATCAGCCCCAGCATTTT